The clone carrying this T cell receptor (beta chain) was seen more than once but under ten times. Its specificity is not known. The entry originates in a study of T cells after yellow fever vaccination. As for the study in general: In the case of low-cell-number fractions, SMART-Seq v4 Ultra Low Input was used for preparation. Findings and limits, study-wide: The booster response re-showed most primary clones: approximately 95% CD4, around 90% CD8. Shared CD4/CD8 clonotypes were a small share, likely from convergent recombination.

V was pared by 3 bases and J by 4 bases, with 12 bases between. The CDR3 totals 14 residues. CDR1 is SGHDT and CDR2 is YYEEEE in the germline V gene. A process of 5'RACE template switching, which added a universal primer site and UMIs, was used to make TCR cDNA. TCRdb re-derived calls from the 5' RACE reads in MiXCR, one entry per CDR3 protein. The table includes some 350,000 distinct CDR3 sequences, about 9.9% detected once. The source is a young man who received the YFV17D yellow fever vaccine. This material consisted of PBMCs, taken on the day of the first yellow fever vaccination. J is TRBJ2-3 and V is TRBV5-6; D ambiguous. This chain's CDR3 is CASSYTSESDTQYF. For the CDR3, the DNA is TGTGCCAGCAGCTATACTTCCGAATCAGATACGCAGTATTTT.